A single sample is the source of the 31 T cell receptor beta chains below, sequenced in a study of cytomegalovirus exposure and HLA in healthy donors (dated by TCRdb to about 2017). Libraries were constructed by the immunoSEQ multiplex PCR assay. For the multiplex PCR, a mixture combining 60 forward primers for TCR Vbeta segments and 13 reverse primers for TCR Jbeta segments was used. TCRdb limited this immuneACCESS table to in-frame rearrangements with V and J called. A share of clones is missing; checked studies link under half to unresolved V genes, and the rest is unexplained. The sample has about 120,000 clones on record, around 81% of them singletons. The ten largest make up around 2.2% of the sample. Material for sequencing was PBMCs. These receptors were collected from a middle-aged woman in good health and CMV-seronegative.

The J gene is TRBJ2-7, the V gene TRBV7-2; TRBD2 matches at 9 bases. Germline assignment: CDR1 SGHTA and CDR2 FQGNSA. CDR3 length: 17 amino acids. Unmatched junction bases numbered 11, after V lost 1 base and J lost 4 bases. The CDR3: CASSLVAGGPSAYEQYF. In DNA form, the CDR3 reads TGTGCCAGCAGCTTAGTGGCGGGAGGGCCGTCTGCGTACGAGCAGTACTTC.

This chain uses TRBV28 with TRBJ1-4; 9 nucleotides line up with TRBD1. The germline V gene encodes CDR1 MDHEN and CDR2 SYDVKM. The CDR3 has 12 amino acids. J was trimmed by 5 bases and V by 11 bases; bases with no gene match: 3. The CDR3 nucleotides read TGTGCCTCGGGACAGGGAAATGAAAAACTGTTTTTT. Its translation is CASGQGNEKLFF.

This chain uses TRBV5-1 with TRBJ1-1, with 7 bases that match TRBD1. This CDR3 region has 14 residues. Germline trimming cut 0 bases from V and 5 bases from J; bases unmatched to any gene: 4. From germline, CDR1 is SGHRS and CDR2 YFSETQ. In DNA form, the CDR3 reads TGCGCCAGCAGCTTGGGACAGGGAAGGACTGAAGCTTTCTTT. This gives the protein CASSLGQGRTEAFF.

The chain carries TRBV7-9 and TRBJ1-4; 9 bases are a match to TRBD1. The CDR3 runs 16 residues. V shed 4 bases, J shed 7 bases, and the junction held 10 bases outside the gene matches. The V gene's germline CDR1 is SEHNR and CDR2 FQNEAQ (reference sequence). This CDR3 reads CASSYPQGAKTEKLFF. The DNA for the CDR3 is TGTGCCAGCAGCTACCCACAGGGGGCCAAGACTGAAAAACTGTTTTTT.

The chain is built from TRBV2 and TRBJ1-2, with D perhaps TRBD1 (6 bases). Germline CDR1 reads SNHLY; CDR2 reads FYNNEI. Trimming took 7 bases from V and 2 from J, leaving 11 bases between them. The length of the CDR3 is 13 residues. CDR3 protein: CASTWTENYGYTF. Written as DNA, the CDR3 is TGTGCCAGCACCTGGACAGAAAACTATGGCTACACCTTC. Full variable domain (outside the CDR3, taken from reference TRBV2 and TRBJ1-2): EPEVTQTPSHQVTQMGQEVILRCVPISNHLYFYWYRQILGQKVEFLVSFYNNEISEKSEIFDDQFSVERPDGSNFTLKIRSTKLEDSAMYFCASTWTENYGYTFGSGTRLTVV.

The chain recombines TRBV5-4 with TRBJ2-5, with D possibly being TRBD1 (7 bases). The CDR3 has 12 amino acids. Between the trimmed V and J ends, which lost 6 bases and 4 bases, there was a span of 10 bases. In germline, CDR1 is SGHNT, CDR2 YYREEE (reference sequence). CDR3 sequence: CASTQGGETQYF. The CDR3, as DNA: TGTGCCAGCACCCAGGGGGGAGAGACCCAGTACTTC.

The V gene is TRBV28, the J gene TRBJ1-2, with D perhaps TRBD1 (6 bases). V gave up 2 bases and J gave up 4 bases, with 14 bases separating them. The CDR3 has 15 amino acids. From germline, CDR1 is MDHEN and CDR2 SYDVKM. CDR3 nucleotide sequence: TGTGCCAGCAGTTTACTAGGGGGTATCATCTATGGCTACACCTTC. It yields the protein CASSLLGGIIYGYTF.

V usage is TRBV6-5 and J usage is TRBJ1-5; D is ambiguous. Germline CDR1 MNHEY, CDR2 SVGAGI. Deletions cut 6 bases from V and 6 bases from J, with 12 bases between. This CDR3 has 13 amino acids. CDR3 DNA: TGTGCCAGCAGACGGGAAACCTCTCAGCCCCAGCATTTT. Its translation is CASRRETSQPQHF.

The chain employs TRBV2 and TRBJ2-5; the D gene is possibly TRBD2 (5 bases). This CDR3 has 17 amino acids. Germline lookup yields CDR1 SNHLY and CDR2 FYNNEI. Trimming removed 7 bases from V and 9 bases from J, with 30 bases in between. CDR3 sequence: CASTPLPGKGGTAAQYF. The DNA of the CDR3 is TGTGCCAGCACCCCTCTTCCCGGGAAGGGCGGCACTGCGGCCCAGTACTTC.

The chain joins TRBV18 to TRBJ2-7, with TRBD2 matching over 14 bases. This CDR3 region has 15 residues. Germline CDR1 is KGHSH and CDR2 is LQKENI. V lost 6 bases, J lost 2 bases, and 3 bases stayed unmatched. CDR3 in DNA: TGTGCCAGCTCCCTGGGACTAGCGGGGGCCTACGAGCAGTACTTC. It translates to CASSLGLAGAYEQYF.

The chain is built from TRBV4-1 and TRBJ1-6; TRBD1 is a possible D gene (5 bases). The CDR3 contains 16 residues. V was cut by 4 bases and J by 5 bases, with 15 bases left in between. Germline assignment: CDR1 MGHRA and CDR2 YSYEKL. Here the CDR3 reads CASSPSGRGNNSPLHF. The CDR3 bases are TGCGCCAGCAGCCCCTCAGGTAGGGGAAATAATTCACCCCTCCACTTT.

The chain carries TRBV5-1 and TRBJ2-2, with 8 bases identical to TRBD2. The CDR3 has 16 residues. Trimming at V came to 0 bases and at J to 4 bases, leaving 5 bases not matched to a gene. Germline V CDR1 and CDR2: SGHRS, YFSETQ. CDR3 in DNA: TGCGCCAGCAGCTTGGTTGCGGGAGGCCCCACCGGGGAGCTGTTTTTT. This codes for CASSLVAGGPTGELFF.

The rearrangement joins TRBV28 to TRBJ1-1; the D is unclear. V lost 2 bases, J lost 3 bases, and 7 bases lay in between. The CDR3 is 13 residues long. From germline, CDR1 is MDHEN and CDR2 SYDVKM. CDR3 coding DNA: TGTGCCAGCAGTTTAACCGGGTACACTGAAGCTTTCTTT. Translation: CASSLTGYTEAFF.

The gene calls are TRBV7-6 and TRBJ1-2; TRBD1 aligns across 8 bases. The ends lost 4 bases at V and 4 bases at J; junction bases unmatched: 5. The CDR3 loop spans 14 amino acids. Germline values: CDR1 SGHVS, CDR2 FNYEAQ. The DNA of the CDR3 is TGTGCCAGCAGCTCAGGGGACAGGTCCTATGGCTACACCTTC. Translated, it gives CASSSGDRSYGYTF.

This rearrangement joins TRBV9 to TRBJ1-1; D is uncertain. In germline, CDR1 is SGDLS, CDR2 YYNGEE. The CDR3 contains 13 residues. V dropped 4 bases and J dropped 0 bases, with 7 bases sitting between them. The CDR3 sequence: CASSPSMNTEAFF. The CDR3 DNA is TGTGCCAGCAGCCCCTCTATGAACACTGAAGCTTTCTTT.

This chain connects TRBV10-3 to TRBJ2-7, with 9 bases lining up with TRBD1. The CDR3 spans 17 residues. V shed 2 bases, J shed 7 bases, and the junction held 15 bases outside the gene matches. Germline V gene data show CDR1 as ENHRY and CDR2 as SYGVKD. The CDR3 region is CAISEKYRDRDPGEQYF. The DNA for the CDR3 is TGTGCCATCAGTGAGAAATACCGGGACAGGGACCCGGGAGAGCAGTACTTC.

The genes are TRBV18 and TRBJ1-2; D is undetermined. The CDR3 covers 12 residues. V lost 3 bases to trimming and J lost 6 bases, with 8 bases between them. Germline lookup yields CDR1 KGHSH and CDR2 LQKENI. In nucleotides, the CDR3 is TGTGCCAGCTCACCCCGACTTGATGGCTACACCTTC. It specifies CASSPRLDGYTF.

This clone was detected only once. This specimen includes other DNA sequences encoding the same CDR3. J is TRBJ1-2 and V is TRBV7-9, with 8 nucleotides matching TRBD1. This CDR3 has 14 amino acids. CDR1 and CDR2 from the germline V gene are SEHNR and FQNEAQ (reference sequence). J was trimmed by 0 bases and V by 5 bases; bases with no gene match: 2. In DNA form, the CDR3 reads TGTGCCAGCAGCCTACAGGGGGCTAACTATGGCTACACCTTC. It translates to CASSLQGANYGYTF.

This clone was picked up a small number of times. This chain links TRBV18 with TRBJ2-7; 9 bases fit TRBD2. This CDR3 spans 15 amino acids. V lost 2 bases and J lost 1; bases outside the gene matches: 3. Germline-derived CDR1 and CDR2 are KGHSH and LQKENI. The CDR3 region has the DNA TGTGCCAGCTCACCAGGGGCGGGAGGGTCCTACGAGCAGTACTTC. Its protein product is CASSPGAGGSYEQYF.

The rearrangement uses TRBV4-1 and TRBJ1-1; no clear D. Germline CDR1 MGHRA, CDR2 YSYEKL. The CDR3 has 18 amino acids. Trimming took off 0 bases at V and 3 bases at J, with 20 bases between the two ends. In DNA form, the CDR3 reads TGCGCCAGCAGCCAAGACTTCCCCTTGTACCCACAGTACACTGAAGCTTTCTTT. It specifies CASSQDFPLYPQYTEAFF.

The V gene is TRBV7-6, the J gene TRBJ2-3; 8 positions agree with TRBD1. This CDR3 spans 18 amino acids. Trimming at V came to 2 bases and at J to 2 bases, leaving 12 bases not matched to a gene. Germline-derived CDR1 and CDR2 are SGHVS and FNYEAQ. CDR3 bases: TGTGCCAGCAGCTTATTTCCCCAGGGGGCTTACCCCACAGATACGCAGTATTTT. It yields the protein CASSLFPQGAYPTDTQYF.

CDR3: CASSFSGNNQPQHF. CDR3 nucleotides: TGTGCCAGCAGCTTTTCAGGGAACAATCAGCCCCAGCATTTT. The genes are TRBV5-6 and TRBJ1-5; tentative D call: TRBD1 (5 bases). Germline assignment: CDR1 SGHDT and CDR2 YYEEEE. The CDR3 has 14 residues. Trimming cost V 2 bases and J 3 bases, with 9 bases left between them.

V gene TRBV6-1 combines with J gene TRBJ2-7; D gene ambiguous. Per germline, CDR1 MNHNS and CDR2 SASEGT. This CDR3 has 14 residues. V lost 6 bases and J lost 6, with 18 bases in between. This CDR3 reads CASSPKTLGGEQYF. The DNA for the CDR3 is TGTGCCAGCAGCCCCAAGACTCTCGGTGGCGAGCAGTACTTC.

The chain combines TRBV28 with TRBJ2-1, with TRBD2 identical over 9 bases. The CDR3 length is 16 residues. Germline lookup yields CDR1 MDHEN and CDR2 SYDVKM. Trimming cost V 5 bases and J 0 bases; bases outside gene matches: 5. The CDR3 region has the DNA TGTGCCAGCAGTACCCCGACTAGCGGCTCCTACAATGAGCAGTTCTTC. It is translated as CASSTPTSGSYNEQFF. The complete variable domain, with remaining parts taken from reference TRBV28 and TRBJ2-1, reads DVKVTQSSRYLVKRTGEKVFLECVQDMDHENMFWYRQDPGLGLRLIYFSYDVKMKEKGDIPEGYSVSREKKERFSLILESASTNQTSMYLCASSTPTSGSYNEQFFGPGTRLTVL.

V is TRBV19 and J is TRBJ2-3; TRBD2 matches at 9 bases. V dropped 5 bases and J dropped 4; count of bases not matched to a gene: 7. The length of the CDR3 is 15 residues. In germline, CDR1 is LNHDA, CDR2 SQIVND (reference sequence). The CDR3 DNA reads TGTGCCAGTAGTTCGATAGCGGGAGACGCAGATACGCAGTATTTT. It encodes CASSSIAGDADTQYF.

The chain links TRBV5-1 to TRBJ2-1; 8 nucleotides line up with TRBD1. The germline gives CDR1 SGHRS, CDR2 YFSETQ. This CDR3 is 13 amino acids long. The V segment lost 2 bases and the J segment 9 bases; nucleotides outside the gene matches: 4. Here the CDR3 reads CASSLGQGGEQFF. The CDR3 region has the DNA TGCGCCAGCAGCTTAGGACAGGGTGGTGAGCAGTTCTTC.

This clone occurred once. The chain recombines TRBV19 with TRBJ1-5, with TRBD1 matching 8 bases. CDR1 and CDR2 (germline): LNHDA, SQIVND (reference sequence). The CDR3 sequence is 16 residues long. After removal of 7 bases from V and 4 bases from J, the junction contained 12 bases not matched to a gene. The CDR3 nucleotides are TGTGCCAGTATAAAGGAGACAGGGGCGATTAATCAGCCCCAGCATTTT. It translates to CASIKETGAINQPQHF.

This clone was found once. The V call is TRBV7-6, the J call TRBJ1-2; D not resolved. The V gene's germline CDR1 is SGHVS and CDR2 FNYEAQ. Trimming left V 1 base short and J 4 bases short, with 7 bases between. The CDR3 extends over 13 amino acids. DNA for the CDR3: TGTGCCAGCAGCTTAGGTGGAGGCTATGGCTACACCTTC. It codes for CASSLGGGYGYTF.

The chain carries TRBV20-1 and TRBJ1-2; D is undetermined. Germline assignment: CDR1 DFQATT and CDR2 SNEGSKA (reference sequence). The length of the CDR3 is 11 residues. The V end was cut by 5 bases, the J end by 5 bases, with 9 bases between. The DNA of the CDR3 is TGCAGTGCTGAGACGGGTTATGGCTACACCTTC. Translating gives CSAETGYGYTF.

The rearrangement joins TRBV5-6 to TRBJ1-6, with D hard to call. The CDR3 totals 14 residues. V was pared by 1 base and J by 5 bases, with 7 bases between. In germline, CDR1 is SGHDT, CDR2 YYEEEE. CDR3 residues: CASSLRENNSPLHF. The CDR3 DNA is TGTGCCAGCAGCTTGCGGGAAAATAATTCACCCCTCCACTTT. The full variable domain, completed using reference TRBV5-6 and TRBJ1-6, is DAGVTQSPTHLIKTRGQQVTLRCSPKSGHDTVSWYQQALGQGPQFIFQYYEEEERQRGNFPDRFSGHQFPNYSSELNVNALLLGDSALYLCASSLRENNSPLHFGNGTRLTVT.

The chain links TRBV9 to TRBJ1-1, with D perhaps TRBD1 (6 bases). Trimming removed 0 bases at V and 0 bases at J, with 9 bases between. Germline V gene lookup returns CDR1 SGDLS and CDR2 YYNGEE. There are 15 residues in the CDR3. CDR3 DNA sequence: TGTGCCAGCAGCGTAGTACAGGGCGTGAACACTGAAGCTTTCTTT. It yields the protein CASSVVQGVNTEAFF.